A single sample is the source of the 14 T cell receptor beta chains below, sequenced in a study of cytomegalovirus exposure and HLA in healthy donors. The PCR contained 60 Vbeta and 13 Jbeta primers. Clones were sequenced by immunoSEQ multiplex PCR, and TCRdb holds only the in-frame ones, with some missing. The sample holds about 160,000 clones, about four fifths seen once. What was sequenced was PBMCs. The receptors were sampled from a woman aged 50 to 60 in good health and CMV-seronegative.

This chain connects TRBV7-2 to TRBJ2-7; D remains ambiguous. This CDR3 comprises 13 residues. Germline CDR1 and CDR2: SGHTA and FQGNSA. V lost 5 bases, J lost 5 bases, and 13 bases lay in between. CDR3 nucleotide sequence: TGTGCCAGCAGCCCCCCGATTAGCAACGAGCAGTACTTC. Its protein is CASSPPISNEQYF.

This clone was seen only a few times. CDR3: CASSLGLTGANEQFF. The CDR3 DNA follows: TGCGCCAGCAGCTTGGGGCTGACAGGTGCCAATGAGCAGTTCTTC. V and J are TRBV5-1 and TRBJ2-1, with a possible D match to TRBD1 (6 bases). Trimming pared 0 bases from V and 6 bases from J, leaving 13 bases between. Per the germline V gene, CDR1 is SGHRS and CDR2 is YFSETQ. The CDR3 covers 15 residues. The variable domain in full, with the rest retrieved from reference TRBV5-1 and TRBJ2-1, is KAGVTQTPRYLIKTRGQQVTLSCSPISGHRSVSWYQQTPGQGLQFLFEYFSETQRNKGNFPGRFSGRQFSNSRSEMNVSTLELGDSALYLCASSLGLTGANEQFFGPGTRLTVL.

CDR3 in DNA: TGTGCCAGCAGCTGGGGTTCTAGCGGGAGAGGGAATGAGCAGTTCTTC. This gives the protein CASSWGSSGRGNEQFF. The rearrangement uses TRBV7-2 and TRBJ2-1, with 10 bases lining up with TRBD2. Germline CDR1 reads SGHTA; CDR2 reads FQGNSA. Trimming at V came to 4 bases and at J to 7 bases, leaving 10 bases not matched to a gene. The CDR3 length is 16 residues.

V and J are TRBV5-1 and TRBJ1-1, with a weak D call TRBD1 (5 bases). Germline CDR1 reads SGHRS; CDR2 reads YFSETQ. CDR3 length: 14 amino acids. V shed 4 bases and J shed 2 bases, with 12 bases lying between them. CDR3 DNA sequence: TGCGCCAGCAGCGGGGCGGGGGGAAACACTGAAGCTTTCTTT. Translated, it gives CASSGAGGNTEAFF.

The V call is TRBV27, the J call TRBJ1-1; a weak D match, TRBD1 (6 bases). Germline V lookup: CDR1 MNHEY, CDR2 SMNVEV (reference sequence). The CDR3 sequence is 17 residues long. Deletions cut 2 bases from V and 0 bases from J, with 16 bases between. In DNA, the CDR3 is TGTGCCAGCAGTTTAAGAGGACAGTGGGACCTGAACACTGAAGCTTTCTTT. Translating gives CASSLRGQWDLNTEAFF.

The CDR3 loop reads CASSEAEGRELFF. CDR3 nucleotide sequence: TGTGCCAGCAGTGAAGCTGAAGGGAGGGAACTGTTTTTT. The chain is built from TRBV2 and TRBJ1-4, with D uncertain. Germline CDR1 is SNHLY and CDR2 is FYNNEI. This CDR3 has 13 residues. Trimming pared 0 bases from V and 12 bases from J, leaving 11 bases between.

The rearrangement links TRBV28 to TRBJ2-7, with TRBD2 identical over 7 bases. Germline trimming cut 2 bases from V and 3 bases from J; bases unmatched to any gene: 10. This CDR3 comprises 16 residues. Germline CDR1 is MDHEN and CDR2 is SYDVKM. CDR3 nucleotides: TGTGCCAGCAGTTTAGCTAGCGGAAGCGGAGTCTACGAGCAGTACTTC. Translation gives CASSLASGSGVYEQYF.

V usage is TRBV28 and J usage is TRBJ2-7; 7 bases line up with TRBD1. CDR1 is MDHEN, CDR2 SYDVKM, per germline. Losses at the gene ends were 1 base for V and 4 bases for J; bases not matched to a gene: 1. This CDR3 region has 13 residues. The CDR3 loop reads CASSLLGQYEQYF. As DNA, the CDR3 is TGTGCCAGCAGTTTATTGGGACAGTACGAGCAGTACTTC.

This sequence joins TRBV10-3 and TRBJ2-3, with D perhaps matching TRBD1 (7 bases). The CDR3 runs 18 residues. The germline gives CDR1 ENHRY, CDR2 SYGVKD. V was trimmed by 4 bases and J by 0 bases, leaving 20 bases between them. The CDR3 loop is CAISGTSQGDSSTDTQYF. DNA for the CDR3: TGTGCCATCAGTGGAACTTCCCAGGGGGACTCTAGCACAGATACGCAGTATTTT.

The chain carries TRBV7-3 and TRBJ2-3; 11 bases line up with TRBD2. The junction had 7 bases not matched to a gene; V was cut back by 5 bases and J by 6 bases. Germline assignment: CDR1 SGHTA and CDR2 FQGTGA. CDR3 length equals 15 residues. CDR3 residues: CASSHSGGASDTQYF. DNA for the CDR3: TGTGCCAGCAGCCATAGCGGGGGGGCTTCGGATACGCAGTATTTT.

The chain recombines TRBV27 with TRBJ2-5, with D maybe TRBD2 (7 bases). Trimming took 3 bases from V and 4 from J, leaving 15 bases between them. There are 15 residues in the CDR3. Germline lookup yields CDR1 MNHEY and CDR2 SMNVEV (reference sequence). The CDR3 sequence: CASSFRTRGGETQYF. The CDR3 nucleotides read TGTGCCAGCAGTTTTCGGACTAGGGGGGGAGAGACCCAGTACTTC.

This sequence joins TRBV6-5 and TRBJ2-3; D may be TRBD2 (7 bases). The V end lost 6 bases, the J end lost 1 base, and 11 bases lay between the germline ends. In germline, CDR1 is MNHEY, CDR2 SVGAGI. This CDR3 comprises 14 residues. CDR3 in DNA: TGTGCCAGCAGGGCGGGGGCAGGCACAGATACGCAGTATTTT. Amino acids: CASRAGAGTDTQYF.

The rearrangement uses TRBV2 and TRBJ2-3; 8 bases are shared with TRBD2. Germline CDR1 and CDR2: SNHLY and FYNNEI. Trimming took 11 bases from V and 1 from J; bases not matched to a gene: 8. The CDR3 has 14 amino acids. The DNA of the CDR3 is TGTGCCTTTCAGGAGCGGGGGCGCACAGATACGCAGTATTTT. This gives the protein CAFQERGRTDTQYF. Full variable domain (missing parts from reference TRBV2 and TRBJ2-3): EPEVTQTPSHQVTQMGQEVILRCVPISNHLYFYWYRQILGQKVEFLVSFYNNEISEKSEIFDDQFSVERPDGSNFTLKIRSTKLEDSAMYFCAFQERGRTDTQYFGPGTRLTVL.

This clone was picked up one time. The gene calls are TRBV28 and TRBJ1-5; 7 bases agree with TRBD1. Germline CDR1 reads MDHEN; CDR2 reads SYDVKM. Germline trimming cut 6 bases from V and 1 base from J; bases unmatched to any gene: 6. CDR3 length: 15 amino acids. This chain's CDR3 is CASSNTGASNQPQHF. DNA for the CDR3: TGTGCCAGCAGCAATACAGGGGCAAGCAATCAGCCCCAGCATTTT.